The 6 T cell receptor beta chains below come from one sample, sequenced in a study of beta chain features in type 1 diabetes. Expressed TCRB transcripts were sequenced because the entire RNA isolate underwent reverse transcription. Profiled with immunoSEQ multiplex PCR; TCRdb holds only in-frame clones, not every one. The table has around 430,000 clones, approximately 30% seen once. Sequenced sample: naive CD4+ T cells from blood. The receptor set was obtained from a man between 18 and 29 years old in good health.

The chain couples TRBV7-3 to TRBJ2-5; no reliable D call. The germline V gene has CDR1 SGHTA and CDR2 FQGTGA. The V gene lost 5 bases and the J gene lost 0 bases, with 7 bases spanning the gap. The CDR3 runs 13 residues. CDR3 DNA: TGTGCCAGCAGCCGAAAGTACCAAGAGACCCAGTACTTC. Protein sequence: CASSRKYQETQYF.

This chain links TRBV20-1 with TRBJ1-4; D might be TRBD1 (5 bases). The V and J ends lost 6 bases and 6 bases respectively, with 8 bases between them. There are 11 residues in the CDR3. Looked up from germline, CDR1 is DFQATT and CDR2 is SNEGSKA (reference sequence). CDR3 sequence (DNA): TGCAGTGCCAGCAGGGATGAAAAACTGTTTTTT. Translated: CSASRDEKLFF.

This clone has just a few counts. The chain has TRBV23-1 and TRBJ2-3; unclear D gene. TRBV23-1 is filed as an ORF, its function uncertain. Trimming removed 3 bases from V and 0 bases from J, with 19 bases in between. The CDR3 has 18 amino acids. The CDR3 DNA sequence: TGCGCCAGCAGTCAGACCCTACTACGAATTTCTAGCACAGATACGCAGTATTTT. As protein: CASSQTLLRISSTDTQYF.

This clone was seen only a few times. Additional DNA sequences in this sample encode the identical CDR3. The chain employs TRBV9 and TRBJ2-2; D not resolved. This CDR3 is built from 14 residues. V gave up 0 bases and J gave up 0 bases, with 3 bases separating them. CDR1 is SGDLS and CDR2 is YYNGEE in the germline V gene. This CDR3 is CASSVAPNTGELFF. For the CDR3, the DNA is TGTGCCAGCAGCGTAGCTCCGAACACCGGGGAGCTGTTTTTT.

This chain joins TRBV20-1 and TRBJ1-1, with D possibly TRBD1 on 5 matching bases. The CDR3 covers 11 residues. Trimming pared 6 bases from V and 4 bases from J, leaving 9 bases between. The germline gives CDR1 DFQATT, CDR2 SNEGSKA (reference sequence). CDR3 residues: CSAGAGTEAFF. CDR3 DNA sequence: TGCAGTGCCGGGGCCGGCACTGAAGCTTTCTTT.

The rearrangement joins TRBV29-1 to TRBJ1-2; D is unresolved. CDR1 SQVTM and CDR2 ANQGSEA come from the germline V gene. The V end was cut by 2 bases, the J end by 5 bases, with 9 bases between. This CDR3 is 12 amino acids long. CDR3 nucleotides: TGCAGCGTTGAACCCGGAGCTTATGGCTACACCTTC. This translates into CSVEPGAYGYTF.